A single T cell receptor beta chain is shown here with its context. Germline-derived CDR1 and CDR2 are SGDLS and YYNGEE. The CDR3 covers 15 residues. Trimming took 0 bases from V and 0 from J; bases not matched to a gene: 2. These data come from a study of blood T cell repertoires in COVID-19. The method was immunoSEQ multiplex PCR; TCRdb's version includes in-frame clones alone and lacks a portion of them. The repertoire consists of roughly 330,000 clones, with 80% to 90% occurring once and the leading ten covering less than 6.5%. The sequencing sample was made of PBMCs or T cells enriched from blood (not recorded which). This rearrangement joins TRBV9 to TRBJ2-7; 8 bases map to TRBD1. The receptor was derived from a man aged 25-45 years who had recovered from COVID-19. The CDR3 region is CASSVGGTGSYEQYF. In DNA form, the CDR3 reads TGTGCCAGCAGCGTAGGTGGGACAGGCTCCTACGAGCAGTACTTC.